These 31 T cell receptor beta chains share one sample of origin, sequenced in a study of neurological immune-mediated disorders. TCRdb ran MiXCR on the 5' RACE reads and lists one entry per CDR3 protein. Of around 48,000 distinct CDR3 sequences in the sample, around a tenth were seen once. Sequencing used PBMCs. The receptors were gathered from a woman between 35 and 50 years old with HTLV-1-associated myelopathy (HAM/TSP).

This clonotype was seen ten or more times. This chain connects TRBV4-3 to TRBJ2-7; D is possibly TRBD2 (5 bases). V shed 0 bases and J shed 6 bases, with 24 bases lying between them. CDR1 LGHNA and CDR2 YSLEER come from the germline V gene. CDR3 length equals 18 residues. The CDR3 DNA reads as TGCGCCAGCAGCCAAGATGTTGTAGCGAGCTACCCAACGGGCGAGCAGTACTTC. This codes for CASSQDVVASYPTGEQYF.

This clonotype was counted ten times or more. The chain combines TRBV7-2 with TRBJ2-1; weak D call: TRBD2 (6 bases). CDR1 is SGHTA and CDR2 is FQGNSA in the germline V gene. The CDR3 consists of 15 residues. The germline V and J ends were trimmed by 4 bases and 10 bases, with 20 bases remaining between them. CDR3 protein: CASSSTPGTQIEQFF. In DNA, the CDR3 is TGTGCCAGCAGCTCCACCCCCGGGACTCAGATCGAGCAGTTCTTC.

This clonotype showed up many times. This chain links TRBV7-9 with TRBJ2-7, with 7 bases lining up with TRBD1. With V trimmed by 8 bases and J by 5 bases, 6 bases remained unmatched. Germline CDR1 reads SEHNR; CDR2 reads FQNEAQ (reference sequence). CDR3 length equals 12 residues. Here the CDR3 reads CASALGGDEQYF. The CDR3 nucleotides are TGTGCCAGCGCGTTAGGGGGCGACGAGCAGTACTTC.

This clonotype was counted ten times or more. This chain connects TRBV4-1 to TRBJ1-6; D is uncertain. The germline gives CDR1 MGHRA, CDR2 YSYEKL. The ends were cut back, 0 bases at V and 7 bases at J, with 10 bases in the middle. The CDR3 runs to 15 residues. CDR3 loop: CASSQDNTRNSPLHF. The CDR3 region has the DNA TGCGCCAGCAGCCAAGACAATACCAGAAATTCACCCCTCCACTTT.

This clonotype is categorized as medium-sized. This sequence joins TRBV10-3 and TRBJ2-7; 8 positions agree with TRBD1. V lost 2 bases to trimming and J lost 4 bases; unmatched junction nucleotides: 13. The CDR3 has 17 amino acids. Germline loops: CDR1 ENHRY, CDR2 SYGVKD. The CDR3, as DNA: TGTGCCATCAGTGAGCCAAGGCGACAGGGGAGTGCGTACGAGCAGTACTTC. This gives the protein CAISEPRRQGSAYEQYF.

This clonotype has at least ten counts. The rearrangement links TRBV29-1 to TRBJ2-7; D unclear. CDR1 is SQVTM, CDR2 ANQGSEA, per germline. The CDR3 is made up of 12 amino acids. Trimming took off 6 bases at V and 6 bases at J, with 15 bases between the two ends. Here the CDR3 reads CSVSMTSGEQYF. Here the CDR3 DNA reads TGCAGCGTCTCCATGACATCTGGCGAGCAGTACTTC.

This clonotype was seen at least ten times. The V call is TRBV9, the J call TRBJ2-2, with TRBD2 identical over 9 bases. This CDR3 has 15 residues. V shed 3 bases and J 6 bases; nucleotides not matched to a gene: 6. Germline V CDR1 and CDR2: SGDLS, YYNGEE. The CDR3 loop is CASSAEGLAAGELFF. CDR3 DNA sequence: TGTGCCAGCAGCGCCGAGGGACTAGCCGCCGGGGAGCTGTTTTTT.

In this sample, this clonotype turned up many times. This chain links TRBV20-1 with TRBJ2-1, with 13 bases lining up with TRBD2. After removal of 4 bases from V and 2 bases from J, the junction contained 14 bases not matched to a gene. CDR3 length equals 19 residues. Germline V CDR1 and CDR2: DFQATT, SNEGSKA (reference sequence). The CDR3 here is CSAKKPGTSGERTYNEQFF. CDR3 in DNA: TGCAGTGCTAAGAAGCCCGGGACTAGCGGGGAGAGGACCTACAATGAGCAGTTCTTC.

This clonotype was observed many times. The chain employs TRBV4-3 and TRBJ2-3; 10 nucleotides agree with TRBD2. Germline V gene data show CDR1 as LGHNA and CDR2 as YSLEER. CDR3 length equals 17 residues. V shed 0 bases and J 5 bases; nucleotides not matched to a gene: 8. CDR3 in DNA: TGCGCCAGCAGCCAAGATTTGGCTAGCGGGGGAGGAGATACGCAGTATTTT. Encoded protein: CASSQDLASGGGDTQYF.

This clonotype was picked up many times. The chain couples TRBV25-1 to TRBJ2-1, with D possibly being TRBD1 or TRBD2 (8 bases each). The length of the CDR3 is 21 residues. Germline V CDR1 and CDR2: MGHDK, SYGVNS. The V and J ends lost 4 bases and 3 bases respectively, with 31 bases between them. The CDR3 loop is CASSAPRDRGIAGRYYNEQFF. The CDR3 DNA reads as TGTGCCAGCAGTGCCCCGAGAGACAGGGGTATAGCGGGACGATACTACAATGAGCAGTTCTTC.

This clonotype showed up many times. The rearrangement uses TRBV4-1 and TRBJ2-7; D gene ambiguous. Germline-derived CDR1 and CDR2 are MGHRA and YSYEKL. CDR3 length: 15 residues. V was pared by 1 base and J by 1 base, with 11 bases between. For the CDR3, the DNA is TGCGCCAGCAGCCAAGGGCGGATGCTGTCCTACGAGCAGTACTTC. Its protein is CASSQGRMLSYEQYF.

This chain uses TRBV11-3 with TRBJ2-1; tentative D call: TRBD2 (7 bases). This CDR3 has 19 residues. CDR1 and CDR2 (germline): SGHNT, YENEEA. V lost 0 bases and J 2 bases, leaving 20 bases between the germline ends. The CDR3 nucleotides are TGTGCCAGCAGCTTAGATCTACAGGGAGGGGTTGGCCCCTACAATGAGCAGTTCTTC. It specifies CASSLDLQGGVGPYNEQFF.

This clonotype appeared a single time. The chain couples TRBV4-2 to TRBJ2-5; TRBD2 might be the D (5 bases). Germline CDR1 is LGHNA and CDR2 is YNFKEQ. This CDR3 is built from 20 residues. V lost 1 base and J lost 5, with 29 bases in between. The CDR3 sequence is CASSQVLAPGGGPDSETQYF. For the CDR3, the DNA is TGTGCCAGCAGCCAAGTTTTAGCCCCCGGAGGCGGGCCGGATAGCGAGACCCAGTACTTC.

The sample holds many counts of this clonotype. The gene calls are TRBV10-3 and TRBJ1-5; no clear D gene. Germline V gene lookup returns CDR1 ENHRY and CDR2 SYGVKD. The CDR3 extends over 13 amino acids. Deletions cut 8 bases from V and 0 bases from J, with 8 bases between. In DNA, the CDR3 is TGTGCCATCGGCGGATATAGCAATCAGCCCCAGCATTTT. It is translated as CAIGGYSNQPQHF.

This clonotype was detected ten times or more. The V call is TRBV7-6, the J call TRBJ2-1; 10 bases map to TRBD2. Looked up from germline, CDR1 is SGHVS and CDR2 is FNYEAQ. The CDR3 is 18 residues long. With 5 bases clipped from V and 5 bases from J, the junction kept 15 bases outside the gene matches. Written as DNA, the CDR3 is TGTGCCAGCAGCAGACGGACTAGCGGACATGACCTCGACAATGAGCAGTTCTTC. Encoded protein: CASSRRTSGHDLDNEQFF.

As concerns this clonotype: The junction departs from germline at one end; a sequencing error may be responsible. The chain joins TRBV5-1 to TRBJ2-3, with 14 bases matching TRBD2. The CDR3 has 16 residues. Germline loops: CDR1 SGHRS, CDR2 YFSETQ. The CDR3 bases are TGCACCAGCAGCCCGGGACTAGCGGGGGACACAGATACGCAGTATTTT. Translating gives CTSSPGLAGDTDTQYF.

CDR3 in amino acids: CATSDTGLVGHTDTQYF. The DNA of the CDR3 is TGTGCCACCAGTGACACCGGACTAGTGGGGCACACAGATACGCAGTATTTT. V and J are TRBV24-1 and TRBJ2-3, with 7 bases that match TRBD2. This CDR3 spans 17 amino acids. The V segment lost 4 bases and the J segment 2 bases; nucleotides outside the gene matches: 11. The germline V gene encodes CDR1 KGHDR and CDR2 SFDVKD.

This clonotype showed up many times. It is unclear where the CDR3 begins or ends on the DNA, so no DNA is shown, and the CDR3 is as TCRdb lists it. The CDR3: CASSQDVGGGTPRDF. The rearrangement joins TRBV4-3 to TRBJ2-5; the table gives TRBD2 as D, unverified against the DNA. The CDR3 spans 15 amino acids, including both terminal residues. Germline CDR1 LGHNA, CDR2 YSLEER.

This clonotype was observed many times. The rearrangement joins TRBV10-3 to TRBJ2-1, with D hard to call. The CDR3 contains 14 residues. Trimming took off 3 bases at V and 0 bases at J, with 6 bases between the two ends. Germline loops: CDR1 ENHRY, CDR2 SYGVKD. CDR3 sequence: CAISDSNSYNEQFF. CDR3 bases: TGTGCCATCAGTGACAGTAACTCCTACAATGAGCAGTTCTTC.

At least ten counts were recorded for this clonotype. The rearrangement joins TRBV7-2 to TRBJ1-3, with TRBD1 as a possible D gene (5 bases). V was pared by 0 bases and J by 4 bases, with 16 bases between. The CDR3 totals 17 residues. The germline CDR1 and CDR2 sequences are SGHTA and FQGNSA. The CDR3 region has the DNA TGTGCCAGCAGCTTAGCTAGCAATCCAGGGCAAGGAAACACCATATATTTT. Its protein product is CASSLASNPGQGNTIYF. Full variable domain (outside the CDR3, taken from reference TRBV7-2 and TRBJ1-3): GAGVSQSPSNKVTEKGKDVELRCDPISGHTALYWYRQSLGQGLEFLIYFQGNSAPDKSGLPSDRFSAERTGGSVSTLTIQRTQQEDSAVYLCASSLASNPGQGNTIYFGEGSWLTVV.

The sample holds one count of this clonotype. The V and J genes are TRBV4-2 and TRBJ2-2; possibly TRBD1 for D (6 bases). The germline CDR1 and CDR2 sequences are LGHNA and YNFKEQ. This CDR3 contains 15 residues. V was pared by 5 bases and J by 0 bases, with 10 bases between. CDR3 loop: CASSKRDTNTGELFF. The CDR3, as DNA: TGTGCCAGCAGCAAACGGGACACGAACACCGGGGAGCTGTTTTTT.

This clonotype was seen ten or more times. V and J are TRBV4-2 and TRBJ2-2, with 7 bases matching TRBD2. The CDR3 covers 17 residues. Germline lookup yields CDR1 LGHNA and CDR2 YNFKEQ. The V and J ends lost 0 bases and 5 bases, in that order; junction bases with no gene match: 9. The CDR3 spells CASSQESFRGGTGELFF. DNA for the CDR3: TGTGCCAGCAGCCAAGAGTCGTTTCGGGGAGGGACCGGGGAGCTGTTTTTT.

This clonotype was observed many times. This chain connects TRBV6-2 or TRBV6-3 to TRBJ2-1, with 9 nucleotides matching TRBD2. This CDR3 has 16 amino acids. Trimming cost V 5 bases and J 5 bases; bases outside gene matches: 10. Germline V gives CDR1 MNHEY, CDR2 SVGEGT. The CDR3 DNA reads TGTGCCAGCAGTGACCCCCCAGCGGGGGGCCACAATGAGCAGTTCTTC. This encodes CASSDPPAGGHNEQFF.

This clonotype was picked up many times. This chain connects TRBV11-3 to TRBJ2-1; D gene ambiguous. The CDR3 consists of 14 residues. CDR1 is SGHNT, CDR2 YENEEA, per germline. Deletions cut 1 base from V and 7 bases from J, with 11 bases between. The CDR3 DNA reads TGTGCCAGCAGCTTAGGGCCGGGTTGGAATGAGCAGTTCTTC. Translated: CASSLGPGWNEQFF.

The rearrangement joins TRBV2 to TRBJ1-2, with 8 positions matching TRBD1. Germline-derived CDR1 and CDR2 are SNHLY and FYNNEI. The CDR3 contains 12 residues. V lost 6 bases, J lost 8 bases, and 5 bases stayed unmatched. This CDR3 is CASSGTGWGYTF. CDR3 bases: TGTGCCAGCAGCGGGACAGGCTGGGGCTACACCTTC.

In its sample, this clonotype was seen many times. This chain joins TRBV20-1 and TRBJ2-3; 9 nucleotides line up with TRBD2. CDR1 and CDR2 from the germline V gene are DFQATT and SNEGSKA (reference sequence). The length of the CDR3 is 13 residues. V lost 6 bases and J lost 5; bases outside the gene matches: 6. CDR3 sequence (DNA): TGCAGTGCCGTTAGCGGGGGCCTAGATACGCAGTATTTT. It is translated as CSAVSGGLDTQYF.

This clonotype was counted ten times or more. J is TRBJ2-2 and V is TRBV2; D is uncertain. With 7 bases removed from V and 8 bases from J, the gap between germline ends came to 11 bases. The germline CDR1 and CDR2 sequences are SNHLY and FYNNEI. The CDR3 sequence is 12 residues long. The CDR3 sequence: CASKQPAGELFF. DNA of the CDR3: TGTGCCAGCAAACAACCGGCGGGGGAGCTGTTTTTT.

This clonotype has ten or more counts. The rearrangement uses TRBV10-3 and TRBJ2-3, with 8 bases lining up with TRBD2. The CDR3 sequence is 17 residues long. Trimming removed 1 base from V and 4 bases from J; junction bases left unmatched: 10. Looked up from germline, CDR1 is ENHRY and CDR2 is SYGVKD. The CDR3 region is CAISEFRGRGGSDTQYF. The CDR3 DNA reads as TGTGCCATCAGTGAGTTCCGTGGACGGGGGGGGTCAGATACGCAGTATTTT.

This clonotype came up many times. The chain recombines TRBV6-5 with TRBJ2-1; D is perhaps TRBD1 (6 bases). Germline values: CDR1 MNHEY, CDR2 SVGAGI. CDR3 length: 13 residues. The CDR3 coding sequence is TGTGCTTGCAGTCGTAGAGGACAGAATGAGCAGTTCTTC. This gives the protein CACSRRGQNEQFF.

By sample share, this clonotype is medium-sized (0.01 to 0.1%). The chain joins TRBV7-6 to TRBJ1-5; tentative D call: TRBD1 (6 bases). Germline CDR1 and CDR2: SGHVS and FNYEAQ. V gave up 0 bases and J gave up 6 bases, with 12 bases separating them. The CDR3 consists of 15 residues. As DNA, the CDR3 is TGTGCCAGCAGCTTAGCGCCAGGGGAGCTTCAGCCCCAGCATTTT. Translation: CASSLAPGELQPQHF.

This clonotype was seen ten or more times. The chain links TRBV25-1 to TRBJ2-7, with a weak D call TRBD1 (6 bases). This CDR3 is built from 14 residues. V was shortened by 10 bases and J by 2 bases, with 18 bases between the two germline ends. CDR1 and CDR2 from the germline V gene are MGHDK and SYGVNS. The CDR3 loop reads CATERQDVTYEQYF. For the CDR3, the DNA is TGTGCCACCGAAAGACAGGACGTGACCTACGAGCAGTACTTC.